This is a list of T cell receptor beta chains from one sample in a study of radiation and T cells in renal cell carcinoma. Profiled with immunoSEQ multiplex PCR; TCRdb holds only in-frame clones, not every one. The sample lists around 86,000 clones, about 86% occurring once. The source material was blood, sampled from a patient whose treatment included radiotherapy and nephrectomy. The origin of the receptors is a woman aged 50 to 60 with renal cell carcinoma. CDR3s include the opening cysteine and the closing phenylalanine or tryptophan. The D gene is left open where the match is weak. Clone size is not always given. Where it is, it says once, few, many or a class for expanded clones.

d_call,j_call,v_call,clone_size,cdr3_nt,cdr3_aa
.,TRBJ2-7,TRBV11-2,.,TGTGCCAGCAGCCTGAGTAATCCGGGGCCCTACGAGCAGTACTTC,CASSLSNPGPYEQYF
.,TRBJ2-1,TRBV10-2,.,TGCGCCAGCATGGCCACGTCCTACAATGAGCAGTTCTTC,CASMATSYNEQFF
.,TRBJ1-1,TRBV7-2,.,TGTGCCAGCAGCTCGAACAGGGTGTCCGCTTTCTTT,CASSSNRVSAFF
.,TRBJ2-2,TRBV6-6,.,TGTGCCAGCAGTTACCCGTACACCGGGGAGCTGTTTTTT,CASSYPYTGELFF
TRBD2,TRBJ2-3,TRBV14,.,TGTGCCAGCAGCCACCCAACTAGCGGGACTTCGGTTACGCAGTATTTT,CASSHPTSGTSVTQYF
TRBD2,TRBJ2-3,TRBV6-1,.,TGTGCCAGCAGGGTAGCGGGGAGAGATACGCAGTATTTT,CASRVAGRDTQYF
.,TRBJ1-5,TRBV2,.,TGTGCCAGCATGGCAGGACAAAGTTTTCGGGATCAGCCCCAGCATTTT,CASMAGQSFRDQPQHF
.,TRBJ1-3,TRBV7-2,once,TGTGCCAGCAGCATAAGCCCAGAAGGTGGAAACACCATATATTTT,CASSISPEGGNTIYF
.,TRBJ2-1,TRBV21-1,few,TGTGCCAGCAGCAAAACGGAAAAGGGGGCCTACAATGAGCAGTTCTTC,CASSKTEKGAYNEQFF
.,TRBJ1-5,TRBV28,.,TGTGCCAGCAGTTTATTTAACGTGGAGGAGAATCAGCCCCAGCATTTT,CASSLFNVEENQPQHF
.,TRBJ2-3,TRBV6-6,.,TGTGCCAGCAGTTACGGCACAACACAGCGAGCAGATACGCAGTATTTT,CASSYGTTQRADTQYF
.,TRBJ1-4,TRBV4-1,once,TGCGCCAGCAGCCAAGAGGTGGCGGAAAATAATGAAAAACTGTTTTTT,CASSQEVAENNEKLFF
.,TRBJ2-7,TRBV7-8,.,TGTGCCAGCAGCTTAACGCTAGAGTCCTACGAGCAGTACTTC,CASSLTLESYEQYF
.,TRBJ1-1,TRBV19,few,TGTGCCAGTAGGGGATTGACAGGTCTCTCTGAAGCTTTCTTT,CASRGLTGLSEAFF
.,TRBJ2-5,TRBV28,.,TGTGCCAGCAGTTTAAGATTGGGGGGGCCAAAGGAGACCCAGTACTTC,CASSLRLGGPKETQYF
.,TRBJ1-2,TRBV28,.,TGTGCCAGCAGCGCCGCCCAGTACTATGGCTACACCTTC,CASSAAQYYGYTF
TRBD2,TRBJ2-3,TRBV5-4,.,TGTGCCAGCAGCGCCGGCGGGAGAACAGATACGCAGTATTTT,CASSAGGRTDTQYF
TRBD1,TRBJ2-2,TRBV27,.,TGTGCCAGCAGTGCCGGGACAGCGAACACCGGGGAGCTGTTTTTT,CASSAGTANTGELFF
TRBD1,TRBJ1-2,TRBV2,.,TGTGCCAGCAGTGAATCGGGACAGAACTATGGCTACACCTTC,CASSESGQNYGYTF
TRBD1,TRBJ1-5,TRBV5-6,.,TGTGCCAGCAGCGGAAGGACAGGGTCGGTTTGGCAGCCCCAGCATTTT,CASSGRTGSVWQPQHF
.,TRBJ2-3,TRBV9,.,TGTGCCAGCAGCGTAGAGCCGGGTAGCACAGATACGCAGTATTTT,CASSVEPGSTDTQYF
.,TRBJ2-1,TRBV5-6,.,TGTGCCAGCAGCTTGGCAGAGAATGAGCAGTTCTTC,CASSLAENEQFF
.,TRBJ2-3,TRBV6-4,.,TGTGCCAGCAGTGACGTGTTCTCCACAGATACGCAGTATTTT,CASSDVFSTDTQYF
.,TRBJ2-3,TRBV9,once,TGTGCCAGCAGCGTAGGCCTTCCGAGCACAGATACGCAGTATTTT,CASSVGLPSTDTQYF
TRBD1,TRBJ1-3,TRBV5-1,few,TGCGCCAGCAGCTTGGATGGACAGGGACAAGGAAACACCATATATTTT,CASSLDGQGQGNTIYF
TRBD1,TRBJ2-7,TRBV29-1,.,TGCAGCGTTCAAACAGGGGGGAACGAGCAGTACTTC,CSVQTGGNEQYF
.,TRBJ2-2,TRBV2,.,TGTGCCAGCAGTGACAGGGGATACACCGGGGAGCTGTTTTTT,CASSDRGYTGELFF
TRBD1,TRBJ2-7,TRBV2,.,TGTGCCAGCGACAGGGACTCCTACGAGCAGTACTTC,CASDRDSYEQYF